A selection of T cell receptor beta chains follows, all from one sample in a study of blood T cell repertoires in COVID-19. Here immunoSEQ multiplex PCR was the method, and the copy in TCRdb shows in-frame clones only, minus some. Of 60,000 to 85,000 clones in the sample, about 88% were seen once. Sequencing was done on a sample of peripheral blood. These receptors all come from a human donor in a cohort sampled during active COVID-19. The CDR3 runs from the conserved cysteine through the conserved F or W. Each record gives: J gene, CDR3 length, D gene, clone size, V gene, CDR3 DNA, CDR3 protein. The D gene is left open where the match is weak. Some rows mark clone size as missing; the rest say once, few, many or name a class of expanded clone.

TRBJ1-6 16 . . TRBV19 TGTGCCAGTAGTCACAGGCAAACCTCCTATAATTCACCCCTCCACTTT CASSHRQTSYNSPLHF
TRBJ2-1 11 . . TRBV6-2/TRBV6-3 TGTGCCAGCAGTTACGGCCATGAGCAGTTCTTC CASSYGHEQFF
TRBJ2-7 16 TRBD1 . TRBV28 TGTGCCAGCAGTTTAGCGACAGGGACGATTTCCTACGAGCAGTACTTC CASSLATGTISYEQYF
TRBJ2-2 15 . . TRBV5-1 TGCGCCAGCAGCTTGGTGGCGGGGAACACCGGGGAGCTGTTTTTT CASSLVAGNTGELFF
TRBJ2-3 21 TRBD2 . TRBV3-1/TRBV3-2 TGTGCCAGCAGCCGCATAGCAAGGCGACTAGCGGGAGGGCCAGCCCCAGATACGCAGTATTTT CASSRIARRLAGGPAPDTQYF
TRBJ2-1 15 TRBD2 . TRBV5-1 TGCGCCAGCAGCTTAGAACTAGCGGGAGGGAATGAGCAGTTCTTC CASSLELAGGNEQFF
TRBJ1-1 16 TRBD1 . TRBV7-9 TGTGCCAGCAGCCCACCATACAGGACAGGGTCCACTGAAGCTTTCTTT CASSPPYRTGSTEAFF
TRBJ2-3 15 . . TRBV7-2 TGTGCCAGCAGTACCACCAGGGCGGGCACAGATACGCAGTATTTT CASSTTRAGTDTQYF
TRBJ1-2 12 . . TRBV12-3/TRBV12-4 TGTGCCAGCAGCCCGGCGGGAGATCGCTACACCTTC CASSPAGDRYTF
TRBJ2-1 12 . . TRBV19 TGTGCCAGTAGCCAACAGTACAATGAGCAGTTCTTC CASSQQYNEQFF
TRBJ1-1 11 TRBD1 . TRBV5-4 TGTGCCCAGGGGGCGAGTACTGAAGCTTTCTTT CAQGASTEAFF
TRBJ1-1 13 . . TRBV6-5 TGTGCCAGCGGAACAGTTATGAACACTGAAGCTTTCTTT CASGTVMNTEAFF
TRBJ2-3 14 TRBD2 . TRBV5-1 TGCGCCAGCTTCCTGGGGGGGACCACAGATACGCAGTATTTT CASFLGGTTDTQYF
TRBJ2-7 14 TRBD1 . TRBV6-6 TGTGCCAGCAGAATGACAGGGGGCCCCTACGAGCAGTACTTC CASRMTGGPYEQYF
TRBJ2-2 17 TRBD2 . TRBV7-9 TGTGCCAGCAGCTTTGGCACTAGCGGGAAGGACACCGGGGAGCTGTTTTTT CASSFGTSGKDTGELFF
TRBJ1-1 15 . . TRBV5-4 TGTGCCAGCAGCGCCACAGGGAGGGGGAACACTGAAGCTTTCTTT CASSATGRGNTEAFF
TRBJ2-7 16 . . TRBV18 TGTGCCAGCTCACCGGAGTCAGGGGGAGGAACCTACGAGCAGTACTTC CASSPESGGGTYEQYF
TRBJ1-4 15 . . TRBV7-9 TGTGCCAGCAGCTTGTCAGGCAGGGCCGATGAAAAACTGTTTTTT CASSLSGRADEKLFF
TRBJ2-4 14 . . TRBV10-1 TGCGCCAGCAGTGCCGGGACTGCAAAAAACATTCAGTACTTC CASSAGTAKNIQYF
TRBJ2-7 13 TRBD1 . TRBV3-1/TRBV3-2 TGTGCCAGCAGCCTCAGGGGGACAGGGGTTCAGTACTTC CASSLRGTGVQYF
TRBJ2-2 14 . . TRBV19 TGTGCCAGTAGGGGGAGATCGAACACCGGGGAGCTGTTTTTT CASRGRSNTGELFF
TRBJ2-5 14 . few TRBV6-1 TGTGCCAGCAGTGATTCGCGGGCCCAAGAGACCCAGTACTTC CASSDSRAQETQYF
TRBJ2-1 12 . . TRBV4-3 TGCGCCAGCAGCCAAGTTCAGGGTGAGCAGTTCTTC CASSQVQGEQFF
TRBJ1-1 12 TRBD1 . TRBV4-1 TGCGCCAGCAGCCAACGCAGGGGGCCTGCTTTCTTT CASSQRRGPAFF
TRBJ2-3 14 . . TRBV7-2 TGTGCCAGCAGCTCTCGCCCAGACACAGATACGCAGTATTTT CASSSRPDTDTQYF
TRBJ2-3 16 . . TRBV2 TGTGCCAGCGGGGGGGACACCTCAAAGTACACAGATACGCAGTATTTT CASGGDTSKYTDTQYF
TRBJ1-4 15 TRBD1 few TRBV30 TGTGCCTGGAGCCCCTCGGGACAGGGGGATGAAAAACTGTTTTTT CAWSPSGQGDEKLFF
TRBJ2-3 16 TRBD1 . TRBV9 TGTGCCAGCAGCACTAACAGGGGGCGTCTAACAGATACGCAGTATTTT CASSTNRGRLTDTQYF
TRBJ2-5 16 TRBD2 . TRBV19 TGTGCCAGTAGTATTCTCGCGGGAGGGCCGCAGGAGACCCAGTACTTC CASSILAGGPQETQYF
TRBJ1-6 17 . . TRBV18 TGTGCCAGCTCACCACGAGCCCTGAGCTCCTATAATTCACCCCTCCACTTT CASSPRALSSYNSPLHF
TRBJ2-3 15 TRBD1 once TRBV7-7 TGTGCCAGCAGTCCCGGACAGGGGAAGACAGATACGCAGTATTTT CASSPGQGKTDTQYF
TRBJ2-1 13 . . TRBV6-5 TGTGCCAGCAGTTACGTCGCAGGCAATGAGCAGTTCTTC CASSYVAGNEQFF
TRBJ2-1 15 TRBD1 . TRBV5-4 TGTGCCAGCAGCCGGGACAGGAGCTCCTACAATGAGCAGTTCTTC CASSRDRSSYNEQFF
TRBJ1-2 15 TRBD1 . TRBV6-5 TGTGCCACCGAGGACCGGGACAGGGGGAACTATGGCTACACCTTC CATEDRDRGNYGYTF
TRBJ2-6 17 TRBD1 . TRBV2 TGTGCCAGCAGCCGGGACAGCCTTAACTCTGGGGCCAACGTCCTGACTTTC CASSRDSLNSGANVLTF
TRBJ2-1 15 TRBD2 . TRBV11-3 TGTGCCAGCAGCTTAGGGACTAGCGGATCGAATGAGCAGTTCTTC CASSLGTSGSNEQFF